This entry lists 19 T cell receptor beta chains sequenced from one sample in a study of T cell responses to AZD1222 COVID-19 vaccine. The assay was immunoSEQ multiplex PCR, and TCRdb's table has in-frame clones only and misses some. This table holds around 91,000 clones, about 88% found once. Source: peripheral blood, taken on day 0 of AZD1222 vaccination. These receptors were obtained from an adult in good health.

The gene calls are TRBV11-3 and TRBJ2-1, with 13 nucleotides matching TRBD2. From germline, CDR1 is SGHNT and CDR2 YENEEA. V shed 5 bases, J shed 9 bases, and the junction held 16 bases outside the gene matches. This CDR3 comprises 18 residues. The CDR3, as DNA: TGTGCCAGCAGCCGTACCGGGACTAGCGGGATTTCTTTTGGTGAGCAGTTCTTC. Translated, it gives CASSRTGTSGISFGEQFF.

The chain is built from TRBV10-3 and TRBJ2-1, with TRBD2 matching 10 bases. The junction had 8 bases not matched to a gene; V was cut back by 2 bases and J by 10 bases. The CDR3 contains 15 residues. Germline V CDR1 and CDR2: ENHRY, SYGVKD. The CDR3 DNA sequence: TGTGCCATCAGTGAGGGGTTAGCGGGGGGCTGGGAGCAGTTCTTC. Its translation: CAISEGLAGGWEQFF.

The rearrangement joins TRBV5-1 to TRBJ1-3; D may be TRBD1 (5 bases). Germline assignment: CDR1 SGHRS and CDR2 YFSETQ. The V end lost 0 bases, the J end lost 4 bases, and 14 bases lay between the germline ends. The CDR3 has 16 amino acids. The CDR3 spells CASSLESGVKGNTIYF. CDR3 DNA: TGCGCCAGCAGCTTGGAGTCGGGGGTGAAGGGAAACACCATATATTTT.

This clone was counted once. The chain couples TRBV13 to TRBJ1-1, with D hard to call. The CDR3 contains 14 residues. Germline V lookup: CDR1 PRHDT, CDR2 FYEKMQ (reference sequence). V was clipped by 2 bases and J by 4 bases, with 11 bases between them. This CDR3 is CASSLLRAGTEAFF. For the CDR3, the DNA is TGTGCCAGCAGCTTACTACGGGCGGGCACTGAAGCTTTCTTT.

The rearrangement links TRBV12-3 or TRBV12-4 to TRBJ1-3, with TRBD1 matching 9 bases. Trimming at V came to 3 bases and at J to 10 bases, leaving 1 base not matched to a gene. The CDR3 extends over 12 amino acids. The CDR3 here is CASSFGTGTIYF. DNA of the CDR3: TGTGCCAGCAGTTTCGGGACAGGGACCATATATTTT.

In DNA, the CDR3 is TGTGCCAGCAGCGGTGGTGGTGTTGGGTACAATGAGCAGTTCTTC. Encoded protein: CASSGGGVGYNEQFF. This sequence joins TRBV5-4 and TRBJ2-1; D gene unclear. This CDR3 has 15 residues. The germline CDR1 and CDR2 sequences are SGHNT and YYREEE (reference sequence). V was pared by 4 bases and J by 4 bases, with 15 bases between.

The V and J genes are TRBV6-5 and TRBJ1-4, with a possible D match to TRBD1 (5 bases). The ends were cut back, 8 bases at V and 6 bases at J, with 13 bases in the middle. In germline, CDR1 is MNHEY, CDR2 SVGAGI. The CDR3 is 13 residues long. This CDR3 reads CASCGGGYEKLFF. CDR3 bases: TGTGCCAGCTGCGGGGGGGGGTATGAAAAACTGTTTTTT.

The CDR3 here is CASSPLRADQPQHF. The CDR3, as DNA: TGTGCCAGCAGTCCCCTCAGGGCCGATCAGCCCCAGCATTTT. The chain links TRBV6-5 to TRBJ1-5; tentatively, D is TRBD1 (5 bases). The ends were cut back, 5 bases at V and 5 bases at J, with 13 bases in the middle. Looked up from germline, CDR1 is MNHEY and CDR2 is SVGAGI. CDR3 length: 14 residues.

The chain joins TRBV7-3 to TRBJ1-1; D unresolved. This CDR3 contains 13 residues. V was trimmed by 5 bases and J by 5 bases, leaving 12 bases between them. The V gene's germline CDR1 is SGHTA and CDR2 FQGTGA. The CDR3, as DNA: TGTGCCAGCAGCCCTGCGGGTGGGACTGAAGCTTTCTTT. It translates to CASSPAGGTEAFF.

This clone was observed a few times. The chain employs TRBV2 and TRBJ1-2; the match to TRBD1 covers 9 bases. Germline V gene data show CDR1 as SNHLY and CDR2 as FYNNEI. V lost 3 bases and J lost 4; bases outside the gene matches: 12. This CDR3 spans 17 amino acids. The CDR3 coding sequence is TGTGCCAGCAGTGACGAGGGACAGGGAGCTGGTACCTATGGCTACACCTTC. Protein sequence: CASSDEGQGAGTYGYTF.

CDR3 DNA: TGTGCCAGCAGTTTAGTTCAGTCCAGGGAAAACACCGGGGAGCTGTTTTTT. Its translation is CASSLVQSRENTGELFF. The chain is built from TRBV28 and TRBJ2-2; a possible D gene is TRBD1 (5 bases). The V end was cut by 2 bases, the J end by 2 bases, with 15 bases between. The CDR3 is 17 residues long. CDR1 and CDR2 from the germline V gene are MDHEN and SYDVKM.

V and J are TRBV12-5 and TRBJ2-5; a possible D gene is TRBD1 (5 bases). Trimming removed 5 bases at V and 5 bases at J, with 9 bases between. The CDR3 contains 12 residues. Germline V gene lookup returns CDR1 LGHNT and CDR2 FRNRAP. The CDR3 region has the DNA TGTGCTAGTGGTCCAGGGCGGGAGACCCAGTACTTC. Amino acids: CASGPGRETQYF. Drawing the rest from reference TRBV12-5 and TRBJ2-5, the complete variable domain is DARVTQTPRHKVTEMGQEVTMRCQPILGHNTVFWYRQTMMQGLELLAYFRNRAPLDDSGMPKDRFSAEMPDATLATLKIQPSEPRDSAVYFCASGPGRETQYFGPGTRLLVL.

The rearrangement joins TRBV7-2 to TRBJ1-5; a possible D gene is TRBD1 (6 bases). From germline, CDR1 is SGHTA and CDR2 FQGNSA. This CDR3 has 15 amino acids. Trimming cost V 3 bases and J 3 bases, with 12 bases left between them. CDR3 coding DNA: TGTGCCAGCAGCTTGGACAGTGGGAACAATCAGCCCCAGCATTTT. Protein sequence: CASSLDSGNNQPQHF.

The chain recombines TRBV5-5 with TRBJ1-1, with 7 positions matching TRBD1. The CDR3 is made up of 13 amino acids. Germline V gene sequence: CDR1 SGHKS, CDR2 YYEKEE (reference sequence). J was trimmed by 4 bases and V by 5 bases; bases with no gene match: 5. For the CDR3, the DNA is TGTGCCAGCAGACCTCAGGGGGTCACTGAAGCTTTCTTT. Encoded protein: CASRPQGVTEAFF.

V is TRBV14 and J is TRBJ2-2; no clear D. Trimming shortened V by 7 bases and J by 4 bases, and 13 bases separated the two germline ends. The V gene's germline CDR1 is SGHDN and CDR2 FVKESK. This CDR3 has 14 amino acids. The CDR3, as DNA: TGTGCCAGCACCGGGTCGATAAGCACCGGGGAGCTGTTTTTT. This codes for CASTGSISTGELFF.

The chain combines TRBV21-1 with TRBJ2-4. TRBV21-1 counts as a pseudogene. CDR3 size: 16 residues. CDR3 region: CASMLPGAGDKNIQYF. The CDR3 nucleotides read TGTGCCAGCATGCTCCCCGGGGCCGGGGACAAAAACATTCAGTACTTC.

The V call is TRBV4-3, the J call TRBJ1-4, with D possibly being TRBD1 (6 bases). V lost 4 bases to trimming and J lost 2 bases, with 11 bases between them. Germline CDR1 LGHNA, CDR2 YSLEER. The CDR3 length is 15 residues. The CDR3 nucleotides read TGCGCCAGCAGCCGGGGGGCAGGGACTAATGAAAAACTGTTTTTT. It encodes CASSRGAGTNEKLFF.

This chain links TRBV15 with TRBJ2-3; TRBD2 aligns across 8 bases. The CDR3 sequence is 16 residues long. Unmatched junction bases numbered 10, after V lost 6 bases and J lost 2 bases. CDR1 is LNHNV and CDR2 is YYDKDF in the germline V gene (reference sequence). CDR3 sequence (DNA): TGTGCCACCAGGGCCTTAAAGCGGGGGTCCACAGATACGCAGTATTTT. This gives the protein CATRALKRGSTDTQYF. Full variable domain (rest looked up from reference TRBV15 and TRBJ2-3): DAMVIQNPRYQVTQFGKPVTLSCSQTLNHNVMYWYQQKSSQAPKLLFHYYDKDFNNEADTPDNFQSRRPNTSFCFLDIRSPGLGDTAMYLCATRALKRGSTDTQYFGPGTRLTVL.

The chain links TRBV28 to TRBJ1-5; D call uncertain. V shed 2 bases and J shed 8 bases, with 7 bases lying between them. The CDR3 has 12 residues. CDR1 is MDHEN, CDR2 SYDVKM, per germline. The DNA of the CDR3 is TGTGCCAGCAGTTTAAGAAGGGAGCCCCAGCATTTT. Residues: CASSLRREPQHF.